The sample holds many counts of the clone carrying this TCR beta chain. Its matching antigen is unknown. The data stem from a study of identical twins. Study outcomes and limitations: There is a chance that invariant MAIT and iNKT cells partially muddied zero-insertion analyses.

A universal primer binding site was introduced by template switching. The final cDNA contained unique molecular identifiers. From the 5' RACE reads, TCRdb called clonotypes with MiXCR, one entry per CDR3 protein. The sample lists about 280,000 distinct CDR3 sequences, approximately 8.5% occurring once. Germline CDR1 ENHRY, CDR2 SYGVKD. V was clipped by 7 bases and J by 7 bases, with 11 bases between them. The CDR3 has 12 residues. These data were also reused for a study on yellow fever vaccine responses in identical twins. That paper adds: The T cell response to vaccination in identical twins was reportedly partly convergent and partly personalized.

The sample taken for sequencing was memory (CD45RO+) T cells sorted from blood. The chain couples TRBV10-3 to TRBJ2-1; possible D gene TRBD2, 5 bases. This TCR was sampled from a woman aged 18-29 years in good health. The CDR3 sequence: CAITAGVNEQFF. CDR3 coding DNA: TGTGCCATCACGGCCGGGGTTAATGAGCAGTTCTTC.